The present entry profiles one T cell receptor beta chain with its context. Its antigen is unknown. Primers included in the PCR were 60 Vbeta and 13 Jbeta primers. The repertoire was sequenced with immunoSEQ multiplex PCR; TCRdb's copy has only in-frame clones and lacks some. The repertoire includes 150,000 to 200,000 clones, about 80% of them detected once, and 6% to 7.5% sits in the top ten. This CDR3 has 15 amino acids. Germline V lookup: CDR1 LNHDA, CDR2 SQIVND (reference sequence). V lost 5 bases to trimming and J lost 5 bases; unmatched junction nucleotides: 9. This specimen comes from a study of cytomegalovirus exposure and HLA in healthy donors. Study results and caveats: Researchers catalogued approximately 160 TCR beta chains as cytomegalovirus-associated. Some V segments could not be told apart, so they were left out, TRBV6-2 and TRBV6-3 among them. Analyses of presence and absence presupposed an approximately uniform sequencing depth across donors.

V and J are TRBV19 and TRBJ2-4, with TRBD1 matching over 7 bases. Sequencing input: PBMCs. The origin of this receptor is a young man in good health and CMV-seropositive. The CDR3 here is CASSLDRDRQNIQYF. For the CDR3, the DNA is TGTGCCAGTAGTCTCGACCGGGACAGACAAAACATTCAGTACTTC.